Following are 21 T cell receptor beta chains from one sample sequenced in a study of T cell changes during pregnancy in multiple sclerosis. The protocol was immunoSEQ multiplex PCR, while the TCRdb copy is restricted to in-frame clones and leaves out a portion. Among more than 55,000 clones listed, 94% were seen once. The specimen comprised CD8+ T cells from peripheral blood mononuclear cells, sampled in the third trimester of pregnancy. These receptor sequences come from a female donor with multiple sclerosis, enrolled in a pregnancy study.

The chain links TRBV9 to TRBJ2-3, with 10 bases fitting TRBD2. After removal of 7 bases from V and 3 bases from J, the junction contained 5 bases not matched to a gene. This CDR3 is 14 amino acids long. Germline V gives CDR1 SGDLS, CDR2 YYNGEE. CDR3 residues: CASRLAGETDTQYF. In nucleotides, the CDR3 is TGTGCCAGCCGGCTAGCGGGAGAGACAGATACGCAGTATTTT.

The V call is TRBV19, the J call TRBJ2-7; D not certain. The V gene's germline CDR1 is LNHDA and CDR2 SQIVND (reference sequence). This CDR3 is built from 13 residues. Between the trimmed V and J ends, which lost 6 bases and 3 bases, there was a span of 12 bases. The CDR3 loop reads CASSPNRVYEQYF. CDR3 coding DNA: TGTGCCAGTAGCCCGAACCGGGTCTACGAGCAGTACTTC.

The chain carries TRBV19 and TRBJ2-1, with 7 bases fitting TRBD2. Unmatched junction bases numbered 5, after V lost 5 bases and J lost 4 bases. CDR1 LNHDA and CDR2 SQIVND come from the germline V gene (reference sequence). The CDR3 totals 14 residues. The CDR3 here is CASSDVLAYNEQFF. The CDR3 DNA reads TGTGCCAGTAGTGATGTACTAGCGTACAATGAGCAGTTCTTC.

This chain links TRBV11-2 with TRBJ2-1, with D tentatively TRBD2 (6 bases). The V end was cut by 5 bases, the J end by 1 base, with 18 bases between. The CDR3 is made up of 17 amino acids. Germline V gene sequence: CDR1 SGHAT, CDR2 FQNNGV. CDR3 DNA sequence: TGTGCCAGCAGCCCCTCGCCGGCAGCGGGTTCCTACAATGAGCAGTTCTTC. Amino acids: CASSPSPAAGSYNEQFF.

About this clone: At the DNA level, this CDR3 is encoded by other sequences in the same sample as well. CDR3 nucleotide sequence: TGTGCCAGCAGCTTAGGTGGCGGCTCCTACAATGAGCAGTTCTTC. Amino acid sequence: CASSLGGGSYNEQFF. This chain connects TRBV7-9 to TRBJ2-1; D not resolved. There are 15 residues in the CDR3. Per the germline V gene, CDR1 is SEHNR and CDR2 is FQNEAQ (reference sequence). V lost 1 base and J 0 bases, leaving 7 bases between the germline ends.

The chain uses TRBV15 and TRBJ2-2; 11 bases align to TRBD1. There are 15 residues in the CDR3. V lost 6 bases to trimming and J lost 5 bases; unmatched junction nucleotides: 5. Germline V gene data show CDR1 as LNHNV and CDR2 as YYDKDF (reference sequence). The CDR3 here is CATSRDRGGTGELFF. CDR3 sequence (DNA): TGTGCCACCAGTAGGGACAGGGGGGGAACCGGGGAGCTGTTTTTT.

The chain couples TRBV29-1 to TRBJ1-1; D not certain. Trimming shortened V by 3 bases and J by 8 bases, and 16 bases separated the two germline ends. The CDR3 runs to 13 residues. Germline CDR1 SQVTM, CDR2 ANQGSEA. DNA for the CDR3: TGCAGCGTTGAGCGGGAGGATGCCGGCGAAGCTTTCTTT. This sequence encodes CSVEREDAGEAFF.

Here the CDR3 DNA reads TGTGCCAGCAGCGTAGCAGACCCCCGGGGATGGTCCTACAATGAGCAGTTCTTC. It yields the protein CASSVADPRGWSYNEQFF. V is TRBV9 and J is TRBJ2-1, with a possible D match to TRBD2 (5 bases). The germline V gene has CDR1 SGDLS and CDR2 YYNGEE. Trimming cost V 0 bases and J 1 base, with 17 bases left between them. The CDR3 length is 18 residues. Based on the CDR3 plus reference TRBV9 and TRBJ2-1, the full variable domain is DSGVTQTPKHLITATGQRVTLRCSPRSGDLSVYWYQQSLDQGLQFLIQYYNGEERAKGNILERFSAQQFPDLHSELNLSSLELGDSALYFCASSVADPRGWSYNEQFFGPGTRLTVL.

This chain's CDR3 is CSVGGRNEQFF. The DNA of the CDR3 is TGCAGCGTTGGCGGTCGGAATGAGCAGTTCTTC. This chain joins TRBV29-1 and TRBJ2-1; no reliable D call. CDR1 is SQVTM, CDR2 ANQGSEA, per germline. The V and J ends lost 4 bases and 7 bases respectively, with 8 bases between them. This CDR3 has 11 amino acids.

The chain carries TRBV2 and TRBJ2-7; 8 bases match TRBD2. This CDR3 has 14 amino acids. V lost 4 bases and J lost 2; bases outside the gene matches: 4. Per germline, CDR1 SNHLY and CDR2 FYNNEI. Written as DNA, the CDR3 is TGTGCCAGCAGTGTCAAGCGGGGGACCTACGAGCAGTACTTC. It codes for CASSVKRGTYEQYF. The complete variable domain, with remaining parts taken from reference TRBV2 and TRBJ2-7, reads EPEVTQTPSHQVTQMGQEVILRCVPISNHLYFYWYRQILGQKVEFLVSFYNNEISEKSEIFDDQFSVERPDGSNFTLKIRSTKLEDSAMYFCASSVKRGTYEQYFGPGTRLTVT.

The chain joins TRBV4-1 to TRBJ2-5; D ambiguous. Germline V gives CDR1 MGHRA, CDR2 YSYEKL. The CDR3 runs 14 residues. V was cut by 1 base and J by 5 bases, with 11 bases left in between. The DNA for the CDR3 is TGCGCCAGCAGCCAAGTTAACGACGGGGAGACCCAGTACTTC. Translating gives CASSQVNDGETQYF.

This clone appeared once. The genes are TRBV5-6 and TRBJ2-2, with TRBD2 matching over 15 bases. Trimming cost V 4 bases and J 7 bases; bases outside gene matches: 5. CDR1 is SGHDT and CDR2 is YYEEEE in the germline V gene. The CDR3 consists of 16 residues. CDR3 nucleotide sequence: TGTGCCAGCAGCAAGGGACTAGCGGGAGGATTCGGGGAGCTGTTTTTT. Residues: CASSKGLAGGFGELFF.

The V call is TRBV6-5, the J call TRBJ2-7; D is unclear. In germline, CDR1 is MNHEY, CDR2 SVGAGI. Trimming pared 4 bases from V and 4 bases from J, leaving 8 bases between. The CDR3 length is 12 residues. In nucleotides, the CDR3 is TGTGCCAGCAGTTCCTCTACATACGAGCAGTACTTC. Protein: CASSSSTYEQYF.

This chain connects TRBV4-2 to TRBJ2-3, with 8 bases that match TRBD2. CDR1 is LGHNA and CDR2 is YNFKEQ in the germline V gene. The CDR3 sequence is 15 residues long. With 3 bases clipped from V and 1 base from J, the junction kept 3 bases outside the gene matches. The CDR3 spells CASSQTTSGTDTQYF. The CDR3 region has the DNA TGTGCCAGCAGCCAGACGACTAGCGGCACAGATACGCAGTATTTT.

J is TRBJ2-1 and V is TRBV5-4, with TRBD2 matching over 12 bases. CDR1 and CDR2 from the germline V gene are SGHNT and YYREEE (reference sequence). This CDR3 is built from 17 residues. The J segment lost 6 bases and the V segment lost 2 bases, leaving 9 bases of the junction unmatched. Here the CDR3 DNA reads TGTGCCAGCAGCTTCTGGCATGCTAGCGGGAGGGGCAATGAGCAGTTCTTC. This codes for CASSFWHASGRGNEQFF.

This chain joins TRBV29-1 and TRBJ2-1, with 11 bases identical to TRBD1. The J segment lost 7 bases and the V segment lost 7 bases, leaving 6 bases of the junction unmatched. From germline, CDR1 is SQVTM and CDR2 ANQGSEA. There are 13 residues in the CDR3. The chain's CDR3 is CSAEGQGENEQFF. CDR3 coding DNA: TGCAGCGCCGAGGGACAGGGGGAAAATGAGCAGTTCTTC.

The rearrangement joins TRBV7-9 to TRBJ2-3, with TRBD2 as a possible D gene (6 bases). From germline, CDR1 is SEHNR and CDR2 FQNEAQ (reference sequence). There are 15 residues in the CDR3. V lost 5 bases to trimming and J lost 0 bases, with 12 bases between them. The CDR3 loop reads CASSRDFASTDTQYF. CDR3 bases: TGTGCCAGCAGCCGGGACTTTGCTAGCACAGATACGCAGTATTTT.

The chain joins TRBV28 to TRBJ1-2; no clear D gene. The germline V gene encodes CDR1 MDHEN and CDR2 SYDVKM. V shed 5 bases and J shed 0 bases, with 19 bases lying between them. CDR3 size: 17 residues. This CDR3 is CASSLYPTLRANYGYTF. The CDR3 DNA is TGTGCCAGCAGTCTCTACCCCACGCTGCGAGCTAACTATGGCTACACCTTC.

The rearrangement links TRBV6-1 to TRBJ2-1; D might be TRBD1 (6 bases). CDR1 is MNHNS and CDR2 is SASEGT in the germline V gene. The CDR3 has 15 residues. V lost 6 bases to trimming and J lost 1 base, with 13 bases between them. The CDR3 is CASSAQTGSYNEQFF. The CDR3 DNA sequence: TGTGCCAGCAGCGCGCAAACAGGGTCCTACAATGAGCAGTTCTTC.

The chain links TRBV9 to TRBJ2-2; 9 nucleotides line up with TRBD1. V lost 4 bases and J lost 0; bases outside the gene matches: 13. CDR3 length: 19 amino acids. Germline lookup yields CDR1 SGDLS and CDR2 YYNGEE. The CDR3 bases are TGTGCCAGCAGCTTTAGCCGGGACAGGGAAACCACGAACACCGGGGAGCTGTTTTTT. Translating it yields CASSFSRDRETTNTGELFF.

This rearrangement joins TRBV6-6 to TRBJ1-5; no reliable D call. The germline CDR1 and CDR2 sequences are MNHNY and SVGAGI (reference sequence). The CDR3 length is 12 residues. V lost 8 bases and J lost 7, with 12 bases in between. The CDR3 spells CASGTVAQPQHF. As DNA, the CDR3 is TGTGCCAGCGGTACAGTTGCCCAGCCCCAGCATTTT.